Here is one T cell receptor (beta chain) with its context. The target antigen is unknown. The table came from immunoSEQ multiplex PCR; TCRdb's copy has only in-frame clones and leaves some out. The table shows 110,000 to 150,000 clones, with around 94% occurring only once. The data are from a study of T cell responses to AZD1222 COVID-19 vaccine. Study-level points and caveats: Unmutated variant regions reportedly attract nearly half of all spike-specific TCRs.

The CDR3 length is 16 residues. Germline-derived CDR1 and CDR2 are MGHRA and YSYEKL. Trimming at V came to 4 bases and at J to 5 bases, leaving 6 bases not matched to a gene. The sequences come from peripheral blood, collected after recovery from COVID-19. This receptor was taken from an adult who had recovered from COVID-19. The V gene is TRBV4-1, the J gene TRBJ2-2, with 11 bases lining up with TRBD2. DNA for the CDR3: TGCGCCAGCAGCCGCCTACTAGCGGGAGAAACCGGGGAGCTGTTTTTT. It yields the protein CASSRLLAGETGELFF.